This T cell receptor (beta chain) derives from a study of radiation and T cells in renal cell carcinoma. Here immunoSEQ multiplex PCR was the method, and the copy in TCRdb shows in-frame clones only, minus some. The table shows 150,000 or so clones, with about 87% occurring only once. Regarding time point: blood 4 weeks post-SBRT, at nephrectomy. Treatment of the sample: 15 Gy SBRT to primary tumor, nephrectomy 4 weeks later. Nephrectomy followed 15 Gy stereotactic body radiation by 4 weeks. Serial blood draws occurred at baseline and 2 and 4 weeks post-SBRT. Concerning this clone itself: Its antigen is not identified.

Overall study findings and caveats: Without pretreatment biopsies, baseline tumor clonotype presence was undetermined. In blood, top tumor clones expanded by 2 weeks, shrinking by 4.

V lost 4 bases, J lost 5 bases, and 14 bases lay in between. The CDR3 totals 14 residues. CDR1 and CDR2 from the germline V gene are LNHNV and YYDKDF (reference sequence). Sequencing used blood, obtained from a patient whose treatment included radiotherapy and nephrectomy. This TCR was recovered from a woman in her forties or fifties with renal cell carcinoma. The chain is built from TRBV15 and TRBJ2-5; D is unclear. CDR3 residues: CATSIGFGGETQYF. CDR3 DNA sequence: TGTGCCACCAGCATTGGGTTTGGTGGGGAGACCCAGTACTTC.